The 27 T cell receptor beta chains presented below share a single source sample, sequenced in a study of T-cell reconstitution after alpha-beta-depleted transplantation in children. Unique molecular identifiers featured in how the TCRbeta library was prepared. TCRdb re-called the PCR reads with MiXCR, one entry per CDR3 protein. The sample records just under 550,000 distinct CDR3 sequences, approximately 16% being singletons. The material sequenced was PBMCs from the stem cell graft donor, taken from the stem cell graft. These TCRs come from a human donor who donated a stem cell graft to a child with acute lymphoblastic leukemia.

This clonotype was recorded a few times. The J gene is TRBJ2-6, the V gene TRBV29-1; D uncertain. This CDR3 contains 14 residues. Germline lookup yields CDR1 SQVTM and CDR2 ANQGSEA. The ends were cut back, 6 bases at V and 0 bases at J, with 9 bases in the middle. The CDR3 loop is CSVVSVSGANVLTF. The CDR3 DNA follows: TGCAGCGTGGTGTCCGTCTCTGGGGCCAACGTCCTGACTTTC.

There are a few counts of this clonotype. This chain connects TRBV5-1 to TRBJ1-6, with 9 bases lining up with TRBD1. The CDR3 spans 14 residues. Looked up from germline, CDR1 is SGHRS and CDR2 is YFSETQ. The V segment lost 4 bases and the J segment 17 bases; nucleotides outside the gene matches: 13. The CDR3 protein is CASSPGTGLRPVHF. CDR3 DNA: TGCGCCAGCAGCCCCGGGACAGGGCTGCGCCCGGTCCACTTT.

The CDR3 coding sequence is TGTGCCACCCAGGGGATTGAGGAAAAACTGTTTTTT. Protein product: CATQGIEEKLFF. The chain employs TRBV12-3 or TRBV12-4 and TRBJ1-4; D possibly corresponds to TRBD1 (6 bases). The CDR3 is 12 amino acids. V lost 10 bases to trimming and J lost 8 bases, with 14 bases between them.

In this sample, this clonotype turned up a few times. The gene calls are TRBV4-1 and TRBJ2-1; 9 nucleotides match TRBD2. The CDR3 runs to 16 residues. V dropped 0 bases and J dropped 2; count of bases not matched to a gene: 2. Germline-derived CDR1 and CDR2 are MGHRA and YSYEKL. This chain's CDR3 is CASSQDASGAYNEQFF. CDR3 in DNA: TGCGCCAGCAGCCAAGACGCTAGCGGGGCCTACAATGAGCAGTTCTTC.

The genes are TRBV5-4 and TRBJ1-5, with no clear D. CDR3 length: 16 residues. Germline-derived CDR1 and CDR2 are SGHNT and YYREEE (reference sequence). V was pared by 3 bases and J by 1 base, with 14 bases between. The CDR3 reads CASSSAGISSNQPQHF. The CDR3 region has the DNA TGTGCCAGCAGCTCGGCAGGTATTTCGAGCAATCAGCCCCAGCATTTT. Full variable domain (outside the CDR3, taken from reference TRBV5-4 and TRBJ1-5): ETGVTQSPTHLIKTRGQQVTLRCSSQSGHNTVSWYQQALGQGPQFIFQYYREEENGRGNFPPRFSGLQFPNYSSELNVNALELDDSALYLCASSSAGISSNQPQHFGDGTRLSIL.

This chain uses TRBV4-1 with TRBJ1-5; D not certain. Trimming shortened V by 4 bases and J by 6 bases, and 13 bases separated the two germline ends. CDR1 and CDR2 from the germline V gene are MGHRA and YSYEKL. The CDR3 totals 14 residues. For the CDR3, the DNA is TGCGCCAGCAGCCGCGTATGGAAGAGTCAGCCCCAGCATTTT. It translates to CASSRVWKSQPQHF.

This clonotype turned up a few times. This chain uses TRBV4-1 with TRBJ2-3; D unresolved. This CDR3 region has 15 residues. V was shortened by 3 bases and J by 1 base, with 11 bases between the two germline ends. Germline-derived CDR1 and CDR2 are MGHRA and YSYEKL. CDR3 loop: CASSHQYSGTDTQYF. CDR3 DNA sequence: TGCGCCAGCAGCCACCAGTACTCCGGCACAGATACGCAGTATTTT.

This clonotype occurred a few times. This chain connects TRBV4-2 to TRBJ2-7; D is possibly TRBD1 or TRBD2 (5 bases each). Per germline, CDR1 LGHNA and CDR2 YNFKEQ. The CDR3 length is 19 residues. The V end lost 3 bases, the J end lost 5 bases, and 29 bases lay between the germline ends. The CDR3 bases are TGTGCCAGCAGCCAGAGGTTATCGGACCAATTAGGGGTGCGGGACGAGCAGTACTTC. This encodes CASSQRLSDQLGVRDEQYF.

The table lists this clonotype with a few counts. The chain joins TRBV29-1 to TRBJ1-1; 7 positions match TRBD1. CDR3 length: 13 amino acids. Losses at the gene ends were 3 bases for V and 3 bases for J; bases not matched to a gene: 4. Germline V CDR1 and CDR2: SQVTM, ANQGSEA. The CDR3 here is CSVDAGGDTEAFF. CDR3 coding DNA: TGCAGCGTTGATGCAGGGGGGGACACTGAAGCTTTCTTT.

The table lists this clonotype with a few counts. This sequence joins TRBV11-2 and TRBJ2-1, with D maybe TRBD1 (5 bases). The length of the CDR3 is 11 residues. Germline V gene sequence: CDR1 SGHAT, CDR2 FQNNGV. The V and J ends lost 5 bases and 11 bases respectively, with 10 bases between them. The CDR3 DNA is TGTGCCAGCAGCCCCCAGGGAAAGCAGTTCTTC. Protein sequence: CASSPQGKQFF.

The chain employs TRBV7-6 and TRBJ2-5; TRBD2 matches 13 bases. Unmatched junction bases numbered 6, after V lost 4 bases and J lost 4 bases. Germline V lookup: CDR1 SGHVS, CDR2 FNYEAQ. The CDR3 has 16 residues. The CDR3 loop reads CASSSGLAGVRETQYF. In DNA form, the CDR3 reads TGTGCCAGCAGCTCTGGACTAGCGGGAGTTAGAGAGACCCAGTACTTC.

The table lists this clonotype with a few counts. This rearrangement joins TRBV15 to TRBJ1-5, with D maybe TRBD1 (5 bases). Germline V CDR1 and CDR2: LNHNV, YYDKDF (reference sequence). CDR3 length equals 15 residues. Trimming removed 0 bases at V and 3 bases at J, with 9 bases between. CDR3 loop: CATSRDRGVNQPQHF. The CDR3 DNA follows: TGTGCCACCAGCAGAGATCGGGGGGTCAATCAGCCCCAGCATTTT.

The chain combines TRBV18 with TRBJ2-7; D unclear. There are 17 residues in the CDR3. The germline V gene encodes CDR1 KGHSH and CDR2 LQKENI. V lost 3 bases, J lost 2 bases, and 20 bases lay in between. The CDR3 DNA follows: TGTGCCAGCTCACCTGGGGTCCTTGGCTTAACCCCCTACGAGCAGTACTTC. Translation gives CASSPGVLGLTPYEQYF.

The sample holds a few counts of this clonotype. This chain uses TRBV27 with TRBJ1-2; no clear D. Germline V lookup: CDR1 MNHEY, CDR2 SMNVEV (reference sequence). The V and J ends lost 6 bases and 5 bases respectively, with 22 bases between them. This CDR3 spans 16 amino acids. CDR3 in DNA: TGTGCCAGCAGCGACACCCCCAGTGCCTTAAGATATGGCTACACCTTC. Translating it yields CASSDTPSALRYGYTF.

The chain is built from TRBV6-1 and TRBJ2-7; no clear D gene. The germline CDR1 and CDR2 sequences are MNHNS and SASEGT. The ends were cut back, 2 bases at V and 6 bases at J, with 8 bases in the middle. The CDR3 is made up of 12 amino acids. The CDR3 spells CASSEPPLEQYF. As DNA, the CDR3 is TGTGCCAGCAGTGAACCCCCTCTCGAGCAGTACTTC.

The chain carries TRBV27 and TRBJ1-6, with 10 bases aligning to TRBD1. The CDR3 is made up of 14 amino acids. Trimming at V came to 10 bases and at J to 6 bases, leaving 6 bases not matched to a gene. Germline V CDR1 and CDR2: MNHEY, SMNVEV (reference sequence). This CDR3 is CATRWTGGNSPLHF. CDR3 nucleotide sequence: TGTGCCACCAGATGGACAGGGGGTAATTCACCCCTCCACTTT.

The chain combines TRBV20-1 with TRBJ2-3, with TRBD2 matching 8 bases. Germline values: CDR1 DFQATT, CDR2 SNEGSKA (reference sequence). The CDR3 consists of 13 residues. Written as DNA, the CDR3 is TGCGCTGGGTCTAGCGGGCGCACAGATACGCAGTATTTT. It specifies CAGSSGRTDTQYF.

The chain combines TRBV5-1 with TRBJ2-5, with D maybe TRBD1 (6 bases). The CDR3 sequence is 15 residues long. CDR1 SGHRS and CDR2 YFSETQ come from the germline V gene. The germline V and J ends were trimmed by 1 base and 5 bases, with 15 bases remaining between them. The CDR3 sequence: CASSLNRDRWETQYF. The CDR3 DNA follows: TGCGCCAGCAGCTTGAACAGGGACCGTTGGGAGACCCAGTACTTC.

This clonotype has ten or more counts. The chain combines TRBV6-5 with TRBJ2-3; 7 bases match TRBD1. The junction had 7 bases not matched to a gene; V was cut back by 4 bases and J by 0 bases. The CDR3 runs 16 residues. Germline V lookup: CDR1 MNHEY, CDR2 SVGAGI. The CDR3: CASSWEQGTSTDTQYF. The CDR3 DNA is TGTGCCAGCAGTTGGGAACAGGGGACCAGCACAGATACGCAGTATTTT.

This chain links TRBV20-1 with TRBJ2-1; 10 nucleotides align to TRBD2. V shed 3 bases and J 8 bases; nucleotides not matched to a gene: 7. The CDR3 extends over 14 amino acids. CDR1 and CDR2 from the germline V gene are DFQATT and SNEGSKA (reference sequence). The CDR3 sequence: CSARGLAGVDEQFF. The CDR3 coding sequence is TGCAGTGCTAGGGGTCTAGCGGGAGTGGATGAGCAGTTCTTC.

This chain connects TRBV20-1 to TRBJ2-7; possible D gene TRBD1, 5 bases. This CDR3 region has 14 residues. With 2 bases removed from V and 6 bases from J, the gap between germline ends came to 17 bases. The germline gives CDR1 DFQATT, CDR2 SNEGSKA (reference sequence). Here the CDR3 DNA reads TGCAGTGCTAGAAGGGGTGCCTTAACGGCCGAGCAGTACTTC. Its protein product is CSARRGALTAEQYF.

The V and J genes are TRBV5-1 and TRBJ2-1; 7 bases align to TRBD2. The CDR3 is made up of 15 amino acids. CDR1 and CDR2 (germline): SGHRS, YFSETQ. V gave up 1 base and J gave up 8 bases; unmatched junction bases: 9. The CDR3 spells CASSLIGTTFDEQFF. The CDR3 region has the DNA TGCGCCAGCAGCTTGATTGGGACTACCTTCGATGAGCAGTTCTTC.

This rearrangement joins TRBV20-1 to TRBJ2-5, with a possible D match to TRBD2 (5 bases). Trimming took off 0 bases at V and 2 bases at J, with 10 bases between the two ends. This CDR3 has 14 residues. Germline-derived CDR1 and CDR2 are DFQATT and SNEGSKA (reference sequence). This CDR3 reads CSARDPQRQETQYF. The CDR3 bases are TGCAGTGCTAGAGATCCCCAGCGGCAAGAGACCCAGTACTTC.

The V and J genes are TRBV24-1 and TRBJ2-3; 8 bases align to TRBD1. V lost 5 bases and J lost 2; bases outside the gene matches: 8. CDR1 and CDR2 from the germline V gene are KGHDR and SFDVKD. This CDR3 spans 16 amino acids. The CDR3 reads CATSGSGRGPTDTQYF. The CDR3 bases are TGTGCCACCAGTGGATCGGGCAGGGGGCCCACAGATACGCAGTATTTT.

J is TRBJ2-7 and V is TRBV20-1; TRBD1 might be the D (6 bases). The V gene lost 1 base and the J gene lost 6 bases, with 16 bases spanning the gap. The V gene's germline CDR1 is DFQATT and CDR2 SNEGSKA (reference sequence). This CDR3 spans 14 amino acids. In DNA form, the CDR3 reads TGCAGTGCTAGAGTGAGGACCCTAGGGGGCGAGCAGTACTTC. Translating gives CSARVRTLGGEQYF.

This clonotype was recorded a few times. The chain joins TRBV4-1 to TRBJ1-4, with 12 bases that match TRBD1. V gave up 3 bases and J gave up 13 bases; unmatched junction bases: 15. This CDR3 has 17 residues. Germline V gives CDR1 MGHRA, CDR2 YSYEKL. The CDR3 spells CASSHHRPGQGALTLFF. The CDR3 DNA sequence: TGCGCCAGCAGCCACCATCGTCCGGGACAGGGGGCATTGACACTGTTTTTT.

The rearrangement uses TRBV9 and TRBJ2-2; TRBD1 matches 8 bases. V shed 4 bases, J shed 4 bases, and the junction held 6 bases outside the gene matches. The germline gives CDR1 SGDLS, CDR2 YYNGEE. The CDR3 has 15 residues. CDR3 sequence (DNA): TGTGCCAGCAGCCTGGACAGGGCAGCCACCGGGGAGCTGTTTTTT. Translated, it gives CASSLDRAATGELFF.